These 20 T cell receptor beta chains share one sample of origin, sequenced in a study of CD8+ T cells in alopecia areata. Treatment here: oral pan-JAK inhibitor, 5-10 mg twice daily. RNA was isolated and reverse transcribed to cDNA, the sequencing template. TCRdb keeps only in-frame clones here, not all; method: immunoSEQ multiplex PCR. The sample has some 96,000 clones, 61% seen once. The sample was CD8+ T cells sorted from blood, taken at week 4, from a patient treated with tofacitinib. These receptors were taken from a human donor with alopecia areata.

This sequence joins TRBV6-6 and TRBJ2-5, with 11 bases aligning to TRBD2. This CDR3 has 15 residues. Germline V gene data show CDR1 as MNHNY and CDR2 as SVGAGI (reference sequence). V lost 5 bases and J lost 2; bases outside the gene matches: 4. This CDR3 is CASSLAGGPQETQYF. CDR3 nucleotide sequence: TGTGCCAGCAGTCTAGCGGGAGGCCCTCAAGAGACCCAGTACTTC.

This sequence joins TRBV9 and TRBJ1-2; D is unclear. Germline CDR1 and CDR2: SGDLS and YYNGEE. The CDR3 spans 14 residues. V lost 0 bases, J lost 4 bases, and 10 bases lay in between. The CDR3 coding sequence is TGTGCCAGCAGCGTAGTTGACACCCCCTATGGCTACACCTTC. This encodes CASSVVDTPYGYTF.

The gene calls are TRBV5-6 and TRBJ2-2; TRBD2 aligns across 9 bases. V lost 4 bases, J lost 0 bases, and 13 bases stayed unmatched. Germline loops: CDR1 SGHDT, CDR2 YYEEEE. The CDR3 runs to 19 residues. CDR3 nucleotide sequence: TGTGCCAGCAGCCTTGGTTCAGCGGGGGGCCTAACGAACACCGGGGAGCTGTTTTTT. It translates to CASSLGSAGGLTNTGELFF.

The rearrangement joins TRBV6-5 to TRBJ1-2, with 7 bases matching TRBD1. The J segment lost 7 bases and the V segment lost 5 bases, leaving 7 bases of the junction unmatched. This CDR3 region has 13 residues. Germline V gene data show CDR1 as MNHEY and CDR2 as SVGAGI. CDR3 sequence (DNA): TGTGCCAGCAGTATTGGGACAGCTTTTGGCTACACCTTC. It codes for CASSIGTAFGYTF.

The chain links TRBV5-6 to TRBJ2-3, with D hard to call. This CDR3 spans 15 amino acids. The germline CDR1 and CDR2 sequences are SGHDT and YYEEEE. V was pared by 1 base and J by 1 base, with 10 bases between. The CDR3: CASSLRAAGTDTQYF. As DNA, the CDR3 is TGTGCCAGCAGCTTGAGGGCTGCCGGCACAGATACGCAGTATTTT.

The CDR3 DNA reads TGCGCCAGCAGCCGAAGGCCGGGACAGGGTGACAATGAGCAGTTCTTC. Amino acids: CASSRRPGQGDNEQFF. The chain joins TRBV4-1 to TRBJ2-1; 9 bases line up with TRBD1. CDR3 size: 16 residues. The trim removed 4 bases at V and 5 bases at J, leaving 9 bases unmatched. The germline gives CDR1 MGHRA, CDR2 YSYEKL.

In its sample, this clone was seen once. The CDR3 bases are TGTGCCAGCAGCACCCTGGGACAGGGGGCAACCTACGAGCAGTACTTC. Amino acids: CASSTLGQGATYEQYF. V gene TRBV7-9 combines with J gene TRBJ2-7, with 12 bases lining up with TRBD1. Germline-derived CDR1 and CDR2 are SEHNR and FQNEAQ (reference sequence). V dropped 5 bases and J dropped 2; count of bases not matched to a gene: 7. The CDR3 contains 16 residues.

This clone has just one count. J is TRBJ2-7 and V is TRBV4-1, with 10 bases identical to TRBD2. V was pared by 4 bases and J by 3 bases, with 3 bases of the junction left unmatched. The CDR3 contains 14 residues. Germline CDR1 MGHRA, CDR2 YSYEKL. The CDR3 nucleotides are TGCGCCAGCAGCCTCCGGACTAGCGGCTACGAGCAGTACTTC. Its translation: CASSLRTSGYEQYF.

This clone has a handful of counts. V gene TRBV5-1 combines with J gene TRBJ2-5; unclear D gene. The CDR3 is 14 amino acids. CDR1 SGHRS and CDR2 YFSETQ come from the germline V gene. Trimming shortened V by 0 bases and J by 5 bases, and 11 bases separated the two germline ends. The CDR3 loop reads CASSLEGYGETQYF. The CDR3 DNA is TGCGCCAGCAGCTTGGAAGGTTACGGGGAGACCCAGTACTTC. The full variable domain, completed using reference TRBV5-1 and TRBJ2-5, is KAGVTQTPRYLIKTRGQQVTLSCSPISGHRSVSWYQQTPGQGLQFLFEYFSETQRNKGNFPGRFSGRQFSNSRSEMNVSTLELGDSALYLCASSLEGYGETQYFGPGTRLLVL.

This clone was detected a few times. V gene TRBV5-6 combines with J gene TRBJ1-3; TRBD1 aligns across 12 bases. The CDR3 length is 18 residues. V lost 4 bases and J lost 2; bases outside the gene matches: 10. Germline loops: CDR1 SGHDT, CDR2 YYEEEE. The CDR3 region is CASSRAIGTGGPGNTIYF. The CDR3 DNA is TGTGCCAGCAGCCGGGCCATCGGGACAGGGGGCCCTGGAAACACCATATATTTT.

The rearrangement joins TRBV7-6 to TRBJ2-7; TRBD2 matches at 11 bases. The CDR3 runs to 15 residues. With V trimmed by 5 bases and J by 9 bases, 12 bases remained unmatched. Germline values: CDR1 SGHVS, CDR2 FNYEAQ. The CDR3 region is CASSQIPSGRNVQYF. As DNA, the CDR3 is TGTGCCAGCAGCCAAATTCCTAGCGGGAGGAACGTGCAGTACTTC. The complete variable domain, with remaining parts taken from reference TRBV7-6 and TRBJ2-7, reads GAGVSQSPRYKVTKRGQDVALRCDPISGHVSLYWYRQALGQGPEFLTYFNYEAQQDKSGLPNDRFSAERPEGSISTLTIQRTEQRDSAMYRCASSQIPSGRNVQYFGPGTRLTVT.

CDR3 sequence (DNA): TGTGCCTGGAGTGATAGTGGGAATGAAAAACTGTTTTTT. Protein product: CAWSDSGNEKLFF. The chain is built from TRBV30 and TRBJ1-4; D remains ambiguous. Germline CDR1 GTSNPN, CDR2 SVGIG (reference sequence). Trimming pared 1 base from V and 5 bases from J, leaving 8 bases between. The CDR3 has 13 residues.

The V call is TRBV15, the J call TRBJ2-5; unclear D gene. Germline lookup yields CDR1 LNHNV and CDR2 YYDKDF (reference sequence). V dropped 0 bases and J dropped 2 bases, with 13 bases sitting between them. The CDR3 totals 16 residues. Here the CDR3 DNA reads TGTGCCACCAGCAGAGAACCCCTTGTAGTTCAAGAGACCCAGTACTTC. It yields the protein CATSREPLVVQETQYF.

The table lists this clone with a few counts. V gene TRBV14 combines with J gene TRBJ1-2, with 7 bases identical to TRBD1. With V trimmed by 4 bases and J by 2 bases, 7 bases remained unmatched. Germline V gene sequence: CDR1 SGHDN, CDR2 FVKESK. This CDR3 has 15 residues. The CDR3 bases are TGTGCCAGCAGCCCTTGGACAGGATCGAACTATGGCTACACCTTC. Its protein is CASSPWTGSNYGYTF.

Only one count was recorded for this clone. The gene calls are TRBV27 and TRBJ2-1, with TRBD1 identical over 7 bases. The ends lost 5 bases at V and 3 bases at J; junction bases unmatched: 10. Germline CDR1 is MNHEY and CDR2 is SMNVEV (reference sequence). The CDR3 is made up of 16 amino acids. This CDR3 reads CASSTRQGPYYNEQFF. CDR3 bases: TGTGCCAGCAGTACCCGACAGGGACCCTACTACAATGAGCAGTTCTTC.

In this sample, this clone turned up a few times. This chain joins TRBV23-1 and TRBJ2-2; D tentatively fits TRBD1 or TRBD2 (5 bases each). TRBV23-1 is placed among ORFs of uncertain function. Trimming left V 2 bases short and J 6 bases short, with 10 bases between. The CDR3 is 14 amino acids. CDR3: CASSQQGVSGELFF. The DNA of the CDR3 is TGCGCCAGCAGTCAACAGGGAGTGTCCGGGGAGCTGTTTTTT.

CDR3 amino acids: CASSFSHLNTEAFF. CDR3 sequence (DNA): TGTGCCAGCAGCTTTAGTCACCTGAACACTGAAGCTTTCTTT. The V and J genes are TRBV7-9 and TRBJ1-1; D gene uncertain. The CDR3 consists of 14 residues. Germline lookup yields CDR1 SEHNR and CDR2 FQNEAQ (reference sequence). Trimming took 3 bases from V and 0 from J, leaving 8 bases between them.

The chain employs TRBV28 and TRBJ2-7; 9 bases align to TRBD1. CDR1 MDHEN and CDR2 SYDVKM come from the germline V gene. This CDR3 has 15 residues. With 3 bases clipped from V and 6 bases from J, the junction kept 9 bases outside the gene matches. CDR3 sequence (DNA): TGTGCCAGCAGTTTCGGGGGACAGGGTAGGACCGAGCAGTACTTC. Residues: CASSFGGQGRTEQYF.

This clone was seen a few times. The rearrangement uses TRBV7-2 and TRBJ2-5; 7 bases fit TRBD1. The CDR3 has 15 amino acids. V shed 5 bases and J 5 bases; nucleotides not matched to a gene: 11. Germline CDR1 SGHTA, CDR2 FQGNSA. The CDR3 DNA reads TGTGCCAGCAGCCCGACCTGGACAGGTGGGGAGACCCAGTACTTC. Translating it yields CASSPTWTGGETQYF.

This rearrangement joins TRBV5-4 to TRBJ2-1, with 9 bases that match TRBD1. The ends lost 3 bases at V and 0 bases at J; junction bases unmatched: 1. Germline V CDR1 and CDR2: SGHNT, YYREEE (reference sequence). The CDR3 spans 15 residues. Here the CDR3 reads CASSWDRDSYNEQFF. The CDR3 DNA follows: TGTGCCAGCAGCTGGGACAGGGACTCCTACAATGAGCAGTTCTTC.